Listed below are T cell receptor beta chains from one sample, sequenced in a study of blood T cell repertoires in COVID-19. Using immunoSEQ multiplex PCR, the repertoire was profiled, and TCRdb retains in-frame clones only, with some absent. The table records nearly 250,000 clones, around 88% of them present only once. The specimen was peripheral blood. These receptors were obtained from a woman older than 75 with COVID-19, enrolled during active disease. CDR3s include the opening cysteine and the closing phenylalanine or tryptophan. The D gene is left open where the match is weak. Only some rows state a clone size, as once, few, many or a class for expanded clones.

CDR3 length	D gene	V gene	J gene	clone size	CDR3 protein	CDR3 DNA
15	NA	TRBV5-1	TRBJ2-1	NA	CASSEQGFSYNEQFF	TGCGCCAGCAGCGAGCAGGGTTTCTCCTACAATGAGCAGTTCTTC
14	NA	TRBV6-5	TRBJ1-1	NA	CASRGGTRNTEAFF	TGTGCCAGCAGAGGAGGGACGAGGAACACTGAAGCTTTCTTT
15	NA	TRBV30	TRBJ1-6	once	CAWSVGSSYNSPLHF	TGTGCCTGGAGTGTCGGGAGCTCCTATAATTCACCCCTCCACTTT
16	TRBD1	TRBV5-5	TRBJ1-6	NA	CASSLEGGQKNSPLHF	TGTGCCAGCAGCTTGGAAGGGGGACAGAAAAATTCACCCCTCCACTTT
13	NA	TRBV5-4	TRBJ2-5	NA	CASSIQGIETQYF	TGTGCCAGCAGCATACAGGGTATCGAGACCCAGTACTTC
15	NA	TRBV11-2	TRBJ2-1	NA	CASSFGGTLYNEQFF	TGTGCCAGCAGCTTTGGAGGGACGCTCTACAATGAGCAGTTCTTC
13	NA	TRBV7-9	TRBJ1-2	once	CASSPGSNYGYTF	TGTGCCAGCAGCCCGGGATCTAACTATGGCTACACCTTC
13	TRBD1	TRBV28	TRBJ1-2	NA	CASAGRGLDGYTF	TGTGCCAGCGCCGGCAGGGGGCTCGATGGCTACACCTTC
15	TRBD1	TRBV5-1	TRBJ1-4	NA	CASSLTRGANEKLFF	TGCGCCAGCAGCTTGACCAGGGGGGCCAATGAAAAACTGTTTTTT
13	NA	TRBV12-3/TRBV12-4	TRBJ1-1	NA	CASSGQRNTEAFF	TGTGCCAGCAGTGGACAGAGGAACACTGAAGCTTTCTTT
17	TRBD2	TRBV10-3	TRBJ2-3	NA	CAISGTSGGARTDTQYF	TGTGCCATCAGCGGGACTAGCGGGGGGGCCCGCACAGATACGCAGTATTTT
11	NA	TRBV20-1	TRBJ1-5	few	CSASVGKPQHF	TGCAGTGCTAGTGTCGGGAAGCCCCAGCATTTT
17	NA	TRBV5-6	TRBJ1-1	once	CASSAVEIHTSNTEAFF	TGTGCCAGCAGCGCGGTCGAAATTCATACTTCGAACACTGAAGCTTTCTTT
13	NA	TRBV6-5	TRBJ1-1	NA	CASSRAQNTEAFF	TGTGCCAGCAGTAGAGCTCAAAACACTGAAGCTTTCTTT
11	NA	TRBV27	TRBJ2-2	NA	CASSRSGELFF	TGTGCCAGCAGCCGGTCCGGGGAGCTGTTTTTT
15	TRBD1	TRBV19	TRBJ1-5	NA	CASSGQGLSNQPQHF	TGTGCCAGTAGTGGACAGGGGCTTAGCAATCAGCCCCAGCATTTT
15	TRBD1	TRBV7-9	TRBJ2-2	NA	CASRPGQGAVGELFF	TGTGCCAGCAGGCCGGGACAGGGGGCAGTCGGGGAGCTGTTTTTT
16	TRBD1	TRBV19	TRBJ1-3	NA	CASSPVKRGLGNTIYF	TGTGCCAGTAGTCCGGTAAAGAGGGGGCTTGGAAACACCATATATTTT
15	TRBD2	TRBV2	TRBJ2-3	NA	CASSALAGGTDTQYF	TGTGCCAGCAGTGCCCTAGCGGGGGGCACAGATACGCAGTATTTT
16	NA	TRBV7-2	TRBJ2-2	NA	CASSSRSAKNTGELFF	TGTGCCAGCAGCTCAAGATCAGCGAAGAACACCGGGGAGCTGTTTTTT
13	NA	TRBV6-5	TRBJ1-4	once	CASSYRGNEKLFF	TGTGCCAGCAGTTACAGGGGGAATGAAAAACTGTTTTTT
17	NA	TRBV6-1	TRBJ2-1	NA	CASSALLPSSSYNEQFF	TGTGCCAGCAGTGCTTTACTTCCGTCGAGCTCCTACAATGAGCAGTTCTTC
12	NA	TRBV29-1	TRBJ2-1	NA	CSVDGLASEQFF	TGCAGCGTTGATGGGCTAGCTAGTGAGCAGTTCTTC
15	NA	TRBV9	TRBJ1-1	once	CASSLGLGADTEAFF	TGTGCCAGCAGTCTGGGTTTGGGGGCCGACACTGAAGCTTTCTTT
15	TRBD1	TRBV6-6	TRBJ1-4	NA	CASSAAGGRSEKLFF	TGTGCCAGCAGTGCCGCAGGGGGTCGTAGCGAAAAACTGTTTTTT
16	TRBD2	TRBV11-2	TRBJ2-1	NA	CASSPQTSGSYNEQFF	TGTGCCAGCAGCCCCCAGACTAGCGGATCCTACAATGAGCAGTTCTTC
15	TRBD2	TRBV30	TRBJ2-2	NA	CAWNYGGLGTGELFF	TGTGCCTGGAACTATGGGGGACTAGGTACCGGGGAGCTGTTTTTT
16	TRBD1	TRBV5-4	TRBJ1-1	NA	CASSLLHTGGNTEAFF	TGTGCCAGCAGCTTGTTGCATACAGGGGGGAACACTGAAGCTTTCTTT
14	NA	TRBV3-1/TRBV3-2	TRBJ1-1	few	CASSPQGGEFSAFF	TGTGCCAGCAGCCCTCAGGGCGGGGAGTTCTCCGCTTTCTTT
12	NA	TRBV6-4	TRBJ1-2	once	CASSQGDYGYTF	TGTGCCAGCAGCCAGGGCGACTATGGCTACACCTTC
13	NA	TRBV2	TRBJ1-1	NA	CASSRTRNTEAFF	TGTGCCAGCAGTAGGACTCGGAACACTGAAGCTTTCTTT
14	NA	TRBV5-1	TRBJ2-3	NA	CASSLAGSTDTQYF	TGCGCCAGCAGCTTGGCAGGCAGCACAGATACGCAGTATTTT
13	NA	TRBV5-8	TRBJ1-3	NA	CASRFSSGNTIYF	TGTGCCAGCAGGTTTAGCTCTGGAAACACCATATATTTT
17	NA	TRBV28	TRBJ1-2	once	CASSFSGGDRTVFGYTF	TGTGCCAGCAGTTTCAGTGGCGGAGACAGGACGGTATTTGGCTACACCTTC
15	TRBD1	TRBV19	TRBJ1-5	NA	CASSIRHRGHQPQHF	TGTGCCAGTAGTATAAGGCACAGGGGTCATCAGCCCCAGCATTTT
14	TRBD1	TRBV6-2/TRBV6-3	TRBJ1-2	NA	CASSLSRDRYGYTF	TGTGCCAGCAGTTTATCGCGGGACAGATATGGCTACACCTTC
16	TRBD1	TRBV19	TRBJ1-2	NA	CASSRRGQEANYGYTF	TGTGCCAGTAGCCGAAGGGGACAGGAAGCTAACTATGGCTACACCTTC
15	NA	TRBV19	TRBJ1-5	NA	CASSLPQGFNQPQHF	TGTGCCAGTAGTTTACCACAGGGTTTCAATCAGCCCCAGCATTTT
15	NA	TRBV19	TRBJ2-1	NA	CASSIAASSYNEQFF	TGTGCCAGTAGTATAGCAGCTAGCTCCTACAATGAGCAGTTCTTC
16	TRBD2	TRBV9	TRBJ2-1	few	CASSVEGLLSYNEQFF	TGTGCCAGCAGCGTAGAGGGACTACTCTCCTACAATGAGCAGTTCTTC
14	TRBD1	TRBV7-9	TRBJ1-2	once	CASSSRDRLYGYTF	TGTGCCAGCAGCTCTCGGGACAGACTCTATGGCTACACCTTC
15	NA	TRBV7-2	TRBJ2-3	once	CASSQGAYGTDTQYF	TGTGCCAGCAGCCAAGGGGCCTATGGGACAGATACGCAGTATTTT
16	NA	TRBV4-1	TRBJ1-1	NA	CASSQEQGPPNTEAFF	TGCGCCAGCAGCCAAGAGCAGGGCCCCCCGAACACTGAAGCTTTCTTT
14	NA	TRBV7-2	TRBJ2-2	NA	CASSLRESTGELFF	TGTGCCAGCAGCTTACGTGAGTCCACCGGGGAGCTGTTTTTT
13	NA	TRBV5-1	TRBJ1-1	NA	CASSFILNTEAFF	TGCGCCAGCAGCTTTATTTTGAACACTGAAGCTTTCTTT
14	TRBD2	TRBV13	TRBJ2-7	NA	CASSLGSAGAKQYF	TGTGCCAGCAGCTTAGGTTCAGCGGGGGCGAAGCAGTACTTC
15	TRBD2	TRBV4-3	TRBJ2-1	NA	CASSRTSGGANEQFF	TGCGCCAGCAGCCGGACTAGCGGGGGGGCCAATGAGCAGTTCTTC
15	TRBD2	TRBV2	TRBJ2-5	NA	CASSAPGTRQETQYF	TGTGCCAGCAGTGCTCCCGGGACTAGGCAAGAGACCCAGTACTTC
12	NA	TRBV11-2	TRBJ1-6	NA	CASSALNSPLHF	TGTGCCAGCAGCGCGCTCAATTCACCCCTCCACTTT
15	NA	TRBV28	TRBJ2-7	NA	CASSKYNLGASRQYF	TGTGCCAGCAGTAAGTATAACCTAGGAGCGTCAAGGCAGTACTTC
13	TRBD1	TRBV12-5	TRBJ2-1	NA	CASTGGNYNEQFF	TGTGCCTCTACAGGGGGCAACTACAATGAGCAGTTCTTC
14	NA	TRBV10-2	TRBJ1-5	NA	CASSQQDSNQPQHF	TGCGCCAGCAGTCAACAGGATAGCAATCAGCCCCAGCATTTT
13	TRBD1	TRBV6-6	TRBJ1-2	NA	CASTRDRGYGYTF	TGTGCCAGCACCCGGGACAGGGGCTATGGCTACACCTTC
16	NA	TRBV13	TRBJ1-1	NA	CASSPRPGTRNTEAFF	TGTGCCAGCAGCCCACGTCCCGGGACAAGAAACACTGAAGCTTTCTTT
14	NA	TRBV18	TRBJ1-6	NA	CASSSRTSDSPLHF	TGTGCCAGCTCATCTCGGACAAGTGATTCACCCCTCCACTTT
17	NA	TRBV4-1	TRBJ1-2	NA	CASSQAAGGRANYGYTF	TGCGCCAGCAGCCAAGCTGCCGGGGGGCGGGCTAACTATGGCTACACCTTC
13	NA	TRBV28	TRBJ1-5	NA	CASGGGLGQPQHF	TGTGCCAGCGGGGGGGGGTTGGGTCAGCCCCAGCATTTT